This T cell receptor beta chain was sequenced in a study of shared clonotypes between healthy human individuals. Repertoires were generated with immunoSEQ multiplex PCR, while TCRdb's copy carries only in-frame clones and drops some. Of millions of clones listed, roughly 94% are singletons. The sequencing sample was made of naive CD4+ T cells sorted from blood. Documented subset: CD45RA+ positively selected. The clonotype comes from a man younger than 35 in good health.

The CDR3 is CAWSVKVSGEQYF. The CDR3 DNA reads TGTGCCTGGAGTGTAAAAGTATCAGGGGAGCAGTACTTC. V is TRBV30 and J is TRBJ2-7; D possibly corresponds to TRBD1 (5 bases). Germline V lookup: CDR1 GTSNPN, CDR2 SVGIG (reference sequence). The CDR3 is made up of 13 amino acids. The germline V and J ends were trimmed by 0 bases and 7 bases, with 13 bases remaining between them.